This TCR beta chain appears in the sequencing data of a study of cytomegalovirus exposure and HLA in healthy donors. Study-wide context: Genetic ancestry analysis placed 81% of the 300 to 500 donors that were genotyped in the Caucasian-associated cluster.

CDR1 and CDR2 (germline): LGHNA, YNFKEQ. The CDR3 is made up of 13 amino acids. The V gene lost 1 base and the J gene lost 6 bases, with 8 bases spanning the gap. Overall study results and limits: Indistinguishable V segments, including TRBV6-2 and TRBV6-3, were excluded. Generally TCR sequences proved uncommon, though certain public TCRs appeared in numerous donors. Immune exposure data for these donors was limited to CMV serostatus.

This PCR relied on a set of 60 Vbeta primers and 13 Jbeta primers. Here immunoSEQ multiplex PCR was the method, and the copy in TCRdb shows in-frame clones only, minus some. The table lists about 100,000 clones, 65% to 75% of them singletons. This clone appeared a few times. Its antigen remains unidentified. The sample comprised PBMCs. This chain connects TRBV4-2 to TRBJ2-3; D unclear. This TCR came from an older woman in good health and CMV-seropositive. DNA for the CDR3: TGTGCCAGCAGCCAAGGCATCGAGGATACGCAGTATTTT. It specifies CASSQGIEDTQYF.